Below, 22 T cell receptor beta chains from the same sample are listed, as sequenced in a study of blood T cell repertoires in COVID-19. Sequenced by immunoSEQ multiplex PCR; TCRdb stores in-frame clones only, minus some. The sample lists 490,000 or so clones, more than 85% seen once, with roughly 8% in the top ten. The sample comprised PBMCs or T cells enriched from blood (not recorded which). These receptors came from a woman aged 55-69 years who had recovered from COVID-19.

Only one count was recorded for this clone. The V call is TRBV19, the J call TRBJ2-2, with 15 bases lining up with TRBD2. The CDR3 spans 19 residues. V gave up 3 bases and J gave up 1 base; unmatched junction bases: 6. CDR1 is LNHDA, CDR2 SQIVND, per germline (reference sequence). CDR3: CASSIRTSGGVLNTGELFF. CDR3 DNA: TGTGCCAGTAGTATCCGGACTAGCGGGGGGGTCCTGAACACCGGGGAGCTGTTTTTT. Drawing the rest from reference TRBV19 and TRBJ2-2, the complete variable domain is DGGITQSPKYLFRKEGQNVTLSCEQNLNHDAMYWYRQDPGQGLRLIYYSQIVNDFQKGDIAEGYSVSREKKESFPLTVTSAQKNPTAFYLCASSIRTSGGVLNTGELFFGEGSRLTVL.

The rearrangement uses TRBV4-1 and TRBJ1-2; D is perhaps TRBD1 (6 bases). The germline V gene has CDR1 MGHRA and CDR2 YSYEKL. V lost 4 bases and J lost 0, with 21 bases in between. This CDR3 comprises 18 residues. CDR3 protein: CASSPVTGTLLANYGYTF. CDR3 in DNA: TGCGCCAGCAGCCCGGTAACAGGGACCCTGTTAGCTAACTATGGCTACACCTTC.

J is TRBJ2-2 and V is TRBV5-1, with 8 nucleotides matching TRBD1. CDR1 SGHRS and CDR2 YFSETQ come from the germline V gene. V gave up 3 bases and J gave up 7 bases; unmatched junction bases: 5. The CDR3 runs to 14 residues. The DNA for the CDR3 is TGCGCCAGCAGCTCCGGACAGGGAGGCGGGGAGCTGTTTTTT. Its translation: CASSSGQGGGELFF.

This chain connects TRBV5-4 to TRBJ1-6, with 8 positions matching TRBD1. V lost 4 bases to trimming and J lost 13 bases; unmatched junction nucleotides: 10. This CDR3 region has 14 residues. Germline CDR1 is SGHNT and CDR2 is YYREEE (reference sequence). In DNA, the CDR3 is TGTGCCAGCAGCCCGGACAGGGCATTTGGGCCCCTCCACTTT. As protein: CASSPDRAFGPLHF.

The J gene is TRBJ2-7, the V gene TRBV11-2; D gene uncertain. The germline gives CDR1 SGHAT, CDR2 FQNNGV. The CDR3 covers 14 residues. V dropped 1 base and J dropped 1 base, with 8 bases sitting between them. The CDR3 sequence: CASSLVLQSYEQYF. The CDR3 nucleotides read TGTGCCAGCAGCTTAGTTCTACAGTCCTACGAGCAGTACTTC.

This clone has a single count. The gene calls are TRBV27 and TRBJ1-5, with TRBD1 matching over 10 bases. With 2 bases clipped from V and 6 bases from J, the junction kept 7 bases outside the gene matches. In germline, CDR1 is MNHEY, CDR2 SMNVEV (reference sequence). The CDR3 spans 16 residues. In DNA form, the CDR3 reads TGTGCCAGCAGTTTAACGGGACAGGGGTCGAGTCAGCCCCAGCATTTT. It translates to CASSLTGQGSSQPQHF.

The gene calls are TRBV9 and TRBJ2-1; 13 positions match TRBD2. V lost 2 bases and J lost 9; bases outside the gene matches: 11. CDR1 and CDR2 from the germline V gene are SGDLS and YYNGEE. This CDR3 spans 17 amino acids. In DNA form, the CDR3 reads TGTGCCAGCAGCGTGACCACTAGCGGGGGGGCCTTCAGTGAGCAGTTCTTC. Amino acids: CASSVTTSGGAFSEQFF.

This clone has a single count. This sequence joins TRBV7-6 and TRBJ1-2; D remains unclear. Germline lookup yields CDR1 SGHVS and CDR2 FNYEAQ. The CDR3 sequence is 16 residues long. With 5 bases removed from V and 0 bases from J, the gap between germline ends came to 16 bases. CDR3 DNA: TGTGCCAGCAGCCAAAACCCAGGAGGAGCTAACTATGGCTACACCTTC. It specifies CASSQNPGGANYGYTF.

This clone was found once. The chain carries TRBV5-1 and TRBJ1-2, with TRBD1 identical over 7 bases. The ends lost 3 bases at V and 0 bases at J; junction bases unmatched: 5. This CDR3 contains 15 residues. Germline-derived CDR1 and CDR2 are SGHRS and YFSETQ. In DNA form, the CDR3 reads TGCGCCAGCAGCTCCGGGACAGTAGCTAACTATGGCTACACCTTC. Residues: CASSSGTVANYGYTF.

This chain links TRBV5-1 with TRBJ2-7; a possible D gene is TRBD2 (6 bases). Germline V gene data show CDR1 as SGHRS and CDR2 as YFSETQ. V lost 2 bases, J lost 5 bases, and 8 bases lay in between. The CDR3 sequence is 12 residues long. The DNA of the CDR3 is TGCGCCAGCAGCTTAACGGGGGACGAGCAGTACTTC. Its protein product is CASSLTGDEQYF.

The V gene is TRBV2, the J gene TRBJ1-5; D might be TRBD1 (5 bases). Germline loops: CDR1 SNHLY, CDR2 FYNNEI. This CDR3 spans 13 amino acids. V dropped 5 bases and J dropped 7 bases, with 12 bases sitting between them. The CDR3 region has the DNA TGTGCCAGCAGTCGACACCAGGGACAGCCCCAGCATTTT. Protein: CASSRHQGQPQHF.

The CDR3: CASTVKMGSFEQYV. The CDR3 DNA reads as TGTGCCAGCACCGTTAAAATGGGTAGCTTCGAGCAGTACGTC. The J gene is TRBJ2-7, the V gene TRBV6-5; D not certain. Trimming removed 7 bases from V and 6 bases from J, with 19 bases in between. The length of the CDR3 is 14 residues. CDR1 MNHEY and CDR2 SVGAGI come from the germline V gene.

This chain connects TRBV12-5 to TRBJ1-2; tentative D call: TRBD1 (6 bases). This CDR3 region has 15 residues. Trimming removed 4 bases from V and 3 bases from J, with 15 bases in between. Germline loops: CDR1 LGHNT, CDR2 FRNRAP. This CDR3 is CASGSGPGAHYGYTF. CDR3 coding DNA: TGTGCTAGTGGTTCGGGGCCAGGGGCCCACTATGGCTACACCTTC. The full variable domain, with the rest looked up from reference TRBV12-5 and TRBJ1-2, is DARVTQTPRHKVTEMGQEVTMRCQPILGHNTVFWYRQTMMQGLELLAYFRNRAPLDDSGMPKDRFSAEMPDATLATLKIQPSEPRDSAVYFCASGSGPGAHYGYTFGSGTRLTVV.

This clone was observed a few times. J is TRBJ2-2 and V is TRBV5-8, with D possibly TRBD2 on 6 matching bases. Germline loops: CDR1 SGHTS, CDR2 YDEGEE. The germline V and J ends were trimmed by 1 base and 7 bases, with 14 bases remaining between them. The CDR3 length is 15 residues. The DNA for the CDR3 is TGTGCCAGCAGCTTGATATGGGGAGGAAGCGGGGAGCTGTTTTTT. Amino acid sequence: CASSLIWGGSGELFF.

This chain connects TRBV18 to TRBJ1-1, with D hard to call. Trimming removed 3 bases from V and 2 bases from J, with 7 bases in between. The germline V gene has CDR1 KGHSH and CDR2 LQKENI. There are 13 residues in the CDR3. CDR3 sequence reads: CASSPWLNTEAFF. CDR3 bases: TGTGCCAGCTCACCCTGGCTCAACACTGAAGCTTTCTTT.

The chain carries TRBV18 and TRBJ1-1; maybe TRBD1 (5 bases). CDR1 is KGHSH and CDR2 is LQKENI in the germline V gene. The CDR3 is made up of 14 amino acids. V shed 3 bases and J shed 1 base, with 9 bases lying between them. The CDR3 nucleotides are TGTGCCAGCTCACCCTTGGACACGAACACTGAAGCTTTCTTT. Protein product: CASSPLDTNTEAFF. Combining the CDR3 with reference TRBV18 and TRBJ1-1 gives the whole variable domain NAGVMQNPRHLVRRRGQEARLRCSPMKGHSHVYWYRQLPEEGLKFMVYLQKENIIDESGMPKERFSAEFPKEGPSILRIQQVVRGDSAAYFCASSPLDTNTEAFFGQGTRLTVV.

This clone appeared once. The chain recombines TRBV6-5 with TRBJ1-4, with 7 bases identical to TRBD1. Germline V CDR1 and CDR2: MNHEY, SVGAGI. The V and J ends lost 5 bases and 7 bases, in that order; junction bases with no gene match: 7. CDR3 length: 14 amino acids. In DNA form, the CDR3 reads TGTGCCAGCAGTCAACAGGGGCCCGTTGAAAAACTGTTTTTT. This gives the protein CASSQQGPVEKLFF.

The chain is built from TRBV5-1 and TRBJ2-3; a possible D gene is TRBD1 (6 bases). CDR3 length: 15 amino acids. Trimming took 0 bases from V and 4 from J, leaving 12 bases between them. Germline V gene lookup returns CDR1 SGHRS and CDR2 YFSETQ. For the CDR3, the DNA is TGCGCCAGCAGCTTGGACAGGGACCCTCCAGATACGCAGTATTTT. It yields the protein CASSLDRDPPDTQYF.

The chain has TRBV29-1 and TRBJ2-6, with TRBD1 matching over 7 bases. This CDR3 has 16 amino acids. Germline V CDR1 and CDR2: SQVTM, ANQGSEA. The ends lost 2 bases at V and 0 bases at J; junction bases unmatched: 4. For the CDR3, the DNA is TGCAGCGTTGAAAACAGGGGCCACTCTGGGGCCAACGTCCTGACTTTC. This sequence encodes CSVENRGHSGANVLTF.

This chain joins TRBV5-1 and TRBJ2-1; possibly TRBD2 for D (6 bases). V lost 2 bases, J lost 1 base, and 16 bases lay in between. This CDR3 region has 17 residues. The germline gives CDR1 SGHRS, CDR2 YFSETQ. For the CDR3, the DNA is TGCGCCAGCAGCTTAACTGGGTCGGGGGTTTCCTACAATGAGCAGTTCTTC. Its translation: CASSLTGSGVSYNEQFF.

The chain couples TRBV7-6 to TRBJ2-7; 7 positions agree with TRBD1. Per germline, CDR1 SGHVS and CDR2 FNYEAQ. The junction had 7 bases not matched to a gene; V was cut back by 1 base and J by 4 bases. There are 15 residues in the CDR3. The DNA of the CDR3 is TGTGCCAGCAGCTTAGAACAGGGGACAAGGTACGAGCAGTACTTC. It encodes CASSLEQGTRYEQYF. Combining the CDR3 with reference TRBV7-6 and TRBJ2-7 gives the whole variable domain GAGVSQSPRYKVTKRGQDVALRCDPISGHVSLYWYRQALGQGPEFLTYFNYEAQQDKSGLPNDRFSAERPEGSISTLTIQRTEQRDSAMYRCASSLEQGTRYEQYFGPGTRLTVT.

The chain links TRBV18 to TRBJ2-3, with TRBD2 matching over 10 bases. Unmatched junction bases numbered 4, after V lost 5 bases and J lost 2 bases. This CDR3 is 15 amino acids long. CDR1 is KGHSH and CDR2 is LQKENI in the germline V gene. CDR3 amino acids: CASSASGGATDTQYF. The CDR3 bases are TGTGCCAGCTCAGCGAGCGGGGGGGCCACAGATACGCAGTATTTT.